One sample yielded the 24 T cell receptor beta chains listed below, sequenced in a study of cytomegalovirus exposure and HLA in healthy donors. Sequencing was performed with immunoSEQ multiplex PCR; in TCRdb, only in-frame clones are kept and a portion is missing. The data show about 120,000 clones, about 83% seen once. Sequenced sample: PBMCs. These receptors all come from a woman between 25 and 40 years old in good health and CMV-seronegative.

The rearrangement uses TRBV7-6 and TRBJ2-1; 7 bases align to TRBD1. Unmatched junction bases numbered 6, after V lost 1 base and J lost 6 bases. Per germline, CDR1 SGHVS and CDR2 FNYEAQ. This CDR3 contains 15 residues. CDR3 bases: TGTGCCAGCAGCTTAGGACAGGGAAAGGGCAATGAGCAGTTCTTC. Its protein product is CASSLGQGKGNEQFF.

The chain is built from TRBV7-9 and TRBJ2-3, with TRBD2 matching 10 bases. Germline V CDR1 and CDR2: SEHNR, FQNEAQ (reference sequence). CDR3 length: 16 amino acids. V dropped 5 bases and J dropped 5; count of bases not matched to a gene: 10. The CDR3: CASSPISGGARDTQYF. The CDR3 DNA reads TGTGCCAGCAGCCCCATAAGCGGGGGGGCCAGAGATACGCAGTATTTT.

This chain joins TRBV6-1 and TRBJ1-6, with D perhaps matching TRBD1 (6 bases). This CDR3 is 19 amino acids long. CDR1 and CDR2 (germline): MNHNS, SASEGT. V was cut by 4 bases and J by 7 bases, with 26 bases left in between. This CDR3 is CASSVMVPGGSASNSPLHF. As DNA, the CDR3 is TGTGCCAGCAGTGTTATGGTCCCGGGGGGCTCGGCTTCCAATTCACCCCTCCACTTT.

The V and J genes are TRBV29-1 and TRBJ2-7; possibly TRBD1 for D (5 bases). CDR3 length: 13 amino acids. Per germline, CDR1 SQVTM and CDR2 ANQGSEA. The germline V and J ends were trimmed by 2 bases and 2 bases, with 10 bases remaining between them. CDR3 nucleotide sequence: TGCAGCGTTGAAAAGACGGACACCTACGAGCAGTACTTC. Its protein product is CSVEKTDTYEQYF.

The CDR3 sequence: CASRPQSQGATEAFF. CDR3 bases: TGTGCCAGCAGACCCCAATCACAGGGGGCCACTGAAGCTTTCTTT. The chain employs TRBV7-8 and TRBJ1-1, with 9 nucleotides matching TRBD1. After removal of 6 bases from V and 4 bases from J, the junction contained 9 bases not matched to a gene. This CDR3 contains 15 residues. Germline values: CDR1 SGHVS, CDR2 FQNEAQ.

This clone was detected a few times. The chain recombines TRBV12-5 with TRBJ1-2, with 7 bases that match TRBD1. Germline CDR1 LGHNT, CDR2 FRNRAP. The CDR3 runs to 15 residues. The trim removed 1 base at V and 1 base at J, leaving 3 bases unmatched. The CDR3 DNA reads as TGTGCTAGTGGTTTGGGCAACAGGGGTAACTATGGCTACACCTTC. Protein: CASGLGNRGNYGYTF.

This clone was seen just once. The chain uses TRBV19 and TRBJ2-7; 8 bases fit TRBD1. This CDR3 has 13 amino acids. V lost 6 bases, J lost 4 bases, and 5 bases stayed unmatched. The germline gives CDR1 LNHDA, CDR2 SQIVND (reference sequence). CDR3 region: CASSLDREYEQYF. The CDR3 DNA follows: TGTGCCAGTAGCTTGGACAGGGAGTACGAGCAGTACTTC.

The chain couples TRBV18 to TRBJ1-3, with D uncertain. Trimming stripped 3 bases from V and 0 bases from J, with 9 bases between. The CDR3 spans 15 residues. Germline V lookup: CDR1 KGHSH, CDR2 LQKENI. CDR3 in DNA: TGTGCCAGCTCACCCACAGAGAGCTCTGGAAACACCATATATTTT. It encodes CASSPTESSGNTIYF.

The rearrangement uses TRBV5-6 and TRBJ2-4; perhaps TRBD2 as D (5 bases). CDR1 is SGHDT and CDR2 is YYEEEE in the germline V gene. CDR3 length equals 16 residues. V was trimmed by 4 bases and J by 3 bases, leaving 17 bases between them. The CDR3 is CASSLRGPTNKNIQYF. The DNA of the CDR3 is TGTGCCAGCAGCCTCCGCGGGCCCACGAACAAAAACATTCAGTACTTC.

The CDR3 here is CARSLRAGVRGNTIYF. Written as DNA, the CDR3 is TGTGCCAGAAGCTTACGGGCAGGGGTACGTGGAAACACCATATATTTT. This chain uses TRBV7-5 with TRBJ1-3; the table's TRBD1 call for D was not verified on the DNA. TRBV7-5 is a documented pseudogene. CDR3 length equals 16 residues.

The chain joins TRBV5-6 to TRBJ2-2; TRBD2 might be the D (7 bases). The CDR3 covers 18 residues. The V and J ends lost 4 bases and 0 bases respectively, with 19 bases between them. Germline V CDR1 and CDR2: SGHDT, YYEEEE. This CDR3 reads CASSATSWGGANTGELFF. DNA for the CDR3: TGTGCCAGCAGCGCAACCTCTTGGGGGGGCGCGAACACCGGGGAGCTGTTTTTT.

The V and J genes are TRBV10-3 and TRBJ2-1; 10 positions agree with TRBD2. The CDR3 is 20 residues long. Germline CDR1 reads ENHRY; CDR2 reads SYGVKD. Unmatched junction bases numbered 15, after V lost 3 bases and J lost 1 base. The DNA of the CDR3 is TGTGCCATCAGTGAACTCCCGGGACTAGCGACGGGCTCGTCCTACAATGAGCAGTTCTTC. It is translated as CAISELPGLATGSSYNEQFF.

The chain recombines TRBV30 with TRBJ2-5; possibly TRBD2 for D (7 bases). CDR3 size: 15 residues. V lost 1 base, J lost 5 bases, and 17 bases lay in between. Germline loops: CDR1 GTSNPN, CDR2 SVGIG (reference sequence). CDR3 residues: CAWSGGGPVRETQYF. The CDR3, as DNA: TGTGCCTGGAGTGGGGGGGGGCCTGTCAGGGAGACCCAGTACTTC.

The chain couples TRBV7-9 to TRBJ2-1; 10 bases are a match to TRBD2. CDR1 and CDR2 from the germline V gene are SEHNR and FQNEAQ (reference sequence). There are 16 residues in the CDR3. V shed 5 bases, J shed 5 bases, and the junction held 9 bases outside the gene matches. The CDR3 DNA sequence: TGTGCCAGCAGCGCCCCTCTAGCGGGGGCCAACAATGAGCAGTTCTTC. Translating it yields CASSAPLAGANNEQFF.

V is TRBV6-4 and J is TRBJ2-6; D is uncertain. CDR1 MRHNA and CDR2 SNTAGT come from the germline V gene. V lost 0 bases to trimming and J lost 0 bases, with 12 bases between them. There are 18 residues in the CDR3. CDR3 in DNA: TGTGCCAGCAGTGACTCTCCACGGCGGCGCTCTGGGGCCAACGTCCTGACTTTC. Translation gives CASSDSPRRRSGANVLTF.

This clone occurred once. The chain combines TRBV10-3 with TRBJ2-4, with D hard to call. Germline-derived CDR1 and CDR2 are ENHRY and SYGVKD. V was clipped by 5 bases and J by 2 bases, with 10 bases between them. The CDR3 totals 14 residues. CDR3 sequence (DNA): TGTGCCATCAGTCGGAGCTCGACCAAAAACATTCAGTACTTC. Translating it yields CAISRSSTKNIQYF.

This clone was seen a handful of times. CDR3 residues: CASRDRAKQPQHF. In DNA, the CDR3 is TGTGCCAGCAGGGACAGGGCTAAGCAGCCCCAGCATTTT. The chain carries TRBV6-5 and TRBJ1-5; 8 positions agree with TRBD1. The germline V gene has CDR1 MNHEY and CDR2 SVGAGI. V dropped 6 bases and J dropped 7; count of bases not matched to a gene: 5. This CDR3 contains 13 residues.

V is TRBV11-2 and J is TRBJ2-7; 12 bases fit TRBD2. J was trimmed by 7 bases and V by 4 bases; bases with no gene match: 11. CDR3 length equals 16 residues. Germline lookup yields CDR1 SGHAT and CDR2 FQNNGV. Written as DNA, the CDR3 is TGTGCCAGCAGCTCCGGCCCACTAGCGGGAGGAAAGGAGCAGTACTTC. The encoded protein is CASSSGPLAGGKEQYF.

V and J are TRBV6-6 and TRBJ1-5; D call uncertain. Germline V gives CDR1 MNHNY, CDR2 SVGAGI (reference sequence). CDR3 size: 12 residues. V was shortened by 5 bases and J by 6 bases, with 8 bases between the two germline ends. CDR3 in amino acids: CASSPPFQPQHF. CDR3 DNA: TGTGCCAGCAGTCCCCCCTTTCAGCCCCAGCATTTT.

The chain links TRBV5-5 to TRBJ2-3, with 12 bases lining up with TRBD2. This CDR3 spans 16 amino acids. In germline, CDR1 is SGHKS, CDR2 YYEKEE (reference sequence). V shed 0 bases and J 5 bases; nucleotides not matched to a gene: 4. The CDR3 sequence: CASSLVLAGGQDTQYF. DNA for the CDR3: TGTGCCAGCAGCTTGGTTCTAGCGGGGGGGCAAGATACGCAGTATTTT.

The chain has TRBV18 and TRBJ2-7, with D tentatively TRBD2 (6 bases). The CDR3 has 17 residues. The germline V gene has CDR1 KGHSH and CDR2 LQKENI. Deletions cut 3 bases from V and 6 bases from J, with 24 bases between. The CDR3 protein is CASSPLPGTDYSVEQYF. DNA of the CDR3: TGTGCCAGCTCACCGCTTCCCGGGACTGACTATTCTGTCGAGCAGTACTTC.

The gene calls are TRBV10-3 and TRBJ2-7; 8 bases are shared with TRBD2. The trim removed 3 bases at V and 7 bases at J, leaving 11 bases unmatched. Germline assignment: CDR1 ENHRY and CDR2 SYGVKD. This CDR3 is built from 15 residues. The CDR3 sequence: CAISETGTRSKEQYF. CDR3 nucleotide sequence: TGTGCCATCAGTGAAACCGGGACTAGATCGAAAGAGCAGTACTTC.

The CDR3 here is CASRGDYGYTF. The CDR3 DNA is TGTGCCAGCAGGGGAGACTATGGCTACACCTTC. V usage is TRBV6-1 and J usage is TRBJ1-2; D remains unclear. The V end was cut by 6 bases, the J end by 3 bases, with 5 bases between. The CDR3 spans 11 residues. Germline V gene lookup returns CDR1 MNHNS and CDR2 SASEGT.

The gene calls are TRBV28 and TRBJ1-1, with 7 nucleotides matching TRBD1. The CDR3 runs 15 residues. Germline CDR1 and CDR2: MDHEN and SYDVKM. Losses at the gene ends were 2 bases for V and 0 bases for J; bases not matched to a gene: 3. This CDR3 reads CASSLVGQLNTEAFF. As DNA, the CDR3 is TGTGCCAGCAGTTTAGTGGGACAGTTGAACACTGAAGCTTTCTTT.